This entry features one T cell receptor (beta chain) sequence. Antigen: not known. This likely comes from a read error, as the CDR3 has no conserved phenylalanine or tryptophan at its end. The sample originates from a study of tumor-infiltrating lymphocytes in primary liver carcinoma. For the study at large: Each of the growths was stage T1-T3 N0M0, extending roughly 4.2 to 11 cm across. There were roughly 3.5 to 7.13 million productive TCRbeta reads per sample, a yield similar across tissue types.

Synthesis of TCR beta cDNA was carried out from 500 ng total RNA with a constant-region primer. Slightly modified ARM-PCR served as the procedure for the TCR beta libraries. These libraries came from three rounds of nested multiplex PCR. In the first two PCR rounds, TRBV1-TRBV30 forward primers were paired with a C-beta reverse primer, and each round lasted around 10 cycles. MiXCR, applied by TCRdb to the multiplex PCR reads, yields one record per CDR3 protein. The repertoire includes over 95,000 distinct CDR3 sequences, around two thirds of them detected once, and around 9.1% sits in the top ten. The approximately 20-31 mg bulk tissue piece was not sorted before simultaneous RNA and DNA extraction. The CDR3 consists of 17 residues. The germline gives CDR1 SGHAT, CDR2 FQNNGV. Broader study findings: Only about 8-25% of top clones were detected in each of the five tumor regions.

The sequenced sample consisted of liver tumor tissue from sampling region 5. Subset indicated: tumor region T5, tumor centre. The chain couples TRBV11-2 to TRBJ2-1, with TRBD1 matching over 9 bases. The sequence was collected from a woman aged 60-75 years with primary liver carcinoma and hepatitis B virus infection. The chain's CDR3 is CASGLTHGQGYRSEQFL. CDR3 bases: TGTGCCAGCGGCTTAACCCACGGACAGGGGTACAGGAGTGAGCAGTTCCTC.